This TCR beta chain was profiled in a study of T-cell reconstitution after alpha-beta-depleted transplantation in children. V gave up 4 bases and J gave up 6 bases, with 15 bases separating them. CDR3 length: 14 residues. This clonotype was recorded a few times. Unique molecular identifiers were incorporated when the TCRbeta library was constructed. TCRdb fed the PCR reads into MiXCR, producing one record per CDR3 protein. The sample holds 450,000 to 600,000 distinct CDR3 sequences, 32% seen once. The gene calls are TRBV12-3 or TRBV12-4 and TRBJ1-2; no reliable D call. The TCR comes from a human donor who donated a stem cell graft to a child with aplastic anemia. This specimen was PBMCs from the stem cell graft donor, taken from the stem cell graft. This chain's CDR3 is CASSSSTKVDGYTF. The DNA of the CDR3 is TGTGCCAGCAGTTCTTCCACCAAGGTAGATGGCTACACCTTC.